The clone carrying this T cell receptor beta chain was recorded only once. The data were taken from a study of blood T cell repertoires in COVID-19. Study-wide background: Sources were T cells, B-cell-depleted T cells, or PBMCs; the material itself was cDNA or gDNA.

CDR1 and CDR2 (germline): KGHDR, SFDVKD. The CDR3 covers 12 residues. V gave up 5 bases and J gave up 5 bases, with 9 bases separating them. Authors' methods: Amplification with reference gene primers provided the estimates of nucleated cell counts. Generated by immunoSEQ multiplex PCR, the TCRdb table keeps only in-frame clones and is missing some. V and J calls and clone size come straight from that table; D and trimming were deduced from the DNA. The sample includes around 60,000 clones, around 79% of them seen just once. This receptor was taken from a woman between 45 and 60 years old with active or convalescent COVID-19. The gene calls are TRBV24-1 and TRBJ2-7; D is perhaps TRBD2 (6 bases). Input material: peripheral blood. The CDR3 here is CATSASDNEQYF. CDR3 in DNA: TGTGCCACCAGTGCTAGCGACAACGAGCAGTACTTC.